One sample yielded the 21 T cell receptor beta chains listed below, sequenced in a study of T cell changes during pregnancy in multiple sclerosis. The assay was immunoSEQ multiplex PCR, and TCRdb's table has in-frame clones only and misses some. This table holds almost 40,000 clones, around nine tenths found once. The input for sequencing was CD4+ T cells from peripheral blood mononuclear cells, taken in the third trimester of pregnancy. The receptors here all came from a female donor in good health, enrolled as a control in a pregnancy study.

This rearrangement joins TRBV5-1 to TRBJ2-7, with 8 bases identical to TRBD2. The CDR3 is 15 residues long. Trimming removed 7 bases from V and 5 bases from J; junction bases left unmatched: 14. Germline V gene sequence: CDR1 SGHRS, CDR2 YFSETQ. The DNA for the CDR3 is TGCGCCAGCCGCAAAACTGGGACTAGATCCCACGAGCAGTACTTC. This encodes CASRKTGTRSHEQYF.

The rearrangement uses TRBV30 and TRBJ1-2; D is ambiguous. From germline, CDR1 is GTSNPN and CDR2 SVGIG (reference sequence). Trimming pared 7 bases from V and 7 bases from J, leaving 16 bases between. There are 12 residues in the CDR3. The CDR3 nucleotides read TGTGCCTTAATGACCCAACGGGGTGGCTACACCTTC. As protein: CALMTQRGGYTF. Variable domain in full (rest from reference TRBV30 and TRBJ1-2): SQTIHQWPATLVQPVGSPLSLECTVEGTSNPNLYWYRQAAGRGLQLLFYSVGIGQISSEVPQNLSASRPQDRQFILSSKKLLLSDSGFYLCALMTQRGGYTFGSGTRLTVV.

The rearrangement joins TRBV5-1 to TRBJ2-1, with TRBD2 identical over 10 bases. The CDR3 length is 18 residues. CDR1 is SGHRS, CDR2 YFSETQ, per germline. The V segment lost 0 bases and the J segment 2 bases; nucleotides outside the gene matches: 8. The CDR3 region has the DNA TGCGCCAGCAGCTTGGTTCTAGCGGGGGCCGGAACCTACAATGAGCAGTTCTTC. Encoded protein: CASSLVLAGAGTYNEQFF. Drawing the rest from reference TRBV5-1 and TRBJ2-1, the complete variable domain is KAGVTQTPRYLIKTRGQQVTLSCSPISGHRSVSWYQQTPGQGLQFLFEYFSETQRNKGNFPGRFSGRQFSNSRSEMNVSTLELGDSALYLCASSLVLAGAGTYNEQFFGPGTRLTVL.

The CDR3, as DNA: TGTGCCAGCAGCGCTCTAGCGGGAGGGGCCACCACAGATACGCAGTATTTT. Translating gives CASSALAGGATTDTQYF. The V call is TRBV6-4, the J call TRBJ2-3; 12 bases are shared with TRBD2. The junction had 9 bases not matched to a gene; V was cut back by 6 bases and J by 2 bases. Germline V gene sequence: CDR1 MRHNA, CDR2 SNTAGT. This CDR3 is built from 17 residues.

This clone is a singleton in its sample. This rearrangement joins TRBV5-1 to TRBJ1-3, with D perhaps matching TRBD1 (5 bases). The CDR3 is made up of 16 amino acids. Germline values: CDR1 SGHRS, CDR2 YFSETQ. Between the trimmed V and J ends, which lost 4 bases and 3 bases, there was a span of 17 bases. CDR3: CASSPGLVGGGNTIYF. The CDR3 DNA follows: TGCGCCAGCAGCCCCGGACTCGTGGGGGGTGGAAACACCATATATTTT.

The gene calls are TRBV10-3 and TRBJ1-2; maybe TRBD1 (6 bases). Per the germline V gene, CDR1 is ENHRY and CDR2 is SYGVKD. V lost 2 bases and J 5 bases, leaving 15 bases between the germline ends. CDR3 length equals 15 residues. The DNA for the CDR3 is TGTGCCATCAGTGAGCGGGGGGGCTTAAAGTATGGCTACACCTTC. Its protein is CAISERGGLKYGYTF.

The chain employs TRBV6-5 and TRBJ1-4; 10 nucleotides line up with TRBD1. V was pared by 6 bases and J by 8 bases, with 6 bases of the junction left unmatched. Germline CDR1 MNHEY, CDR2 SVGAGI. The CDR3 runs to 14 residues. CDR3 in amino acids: CASRKTGGREKLFF. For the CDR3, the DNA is TGTGCCAGCAGAAAGACAGGGGGCAGGGAAAAACTGTTTTTT.

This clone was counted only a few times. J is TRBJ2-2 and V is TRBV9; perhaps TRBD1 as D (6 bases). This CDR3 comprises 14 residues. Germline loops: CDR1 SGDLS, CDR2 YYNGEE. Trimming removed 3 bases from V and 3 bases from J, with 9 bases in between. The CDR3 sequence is CASSEQGYTGELFF. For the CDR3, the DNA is TGTGCCAGCAGCGAACAGGGATACACCGGGGAGCTGTTTTTT.

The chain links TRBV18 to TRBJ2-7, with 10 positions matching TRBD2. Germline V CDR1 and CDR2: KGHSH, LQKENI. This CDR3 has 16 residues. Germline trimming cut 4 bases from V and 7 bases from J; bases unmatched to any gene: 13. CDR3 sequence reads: CASSLPGLAGVGEQYF. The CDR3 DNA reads TGTGCCAGCTCACTTCCCGGGCTAGCGGGAGTTGGTGAGCAGTACTTC.

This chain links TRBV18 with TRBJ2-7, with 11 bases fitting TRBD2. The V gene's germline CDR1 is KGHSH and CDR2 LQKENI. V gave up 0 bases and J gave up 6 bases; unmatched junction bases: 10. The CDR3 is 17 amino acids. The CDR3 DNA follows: TGTGCCAGCTCACCACCCCTCCTAGCGGGAGGTGCAGCCGAGCAGTACTTC. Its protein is CASSPPLLAGGAAEQYF.

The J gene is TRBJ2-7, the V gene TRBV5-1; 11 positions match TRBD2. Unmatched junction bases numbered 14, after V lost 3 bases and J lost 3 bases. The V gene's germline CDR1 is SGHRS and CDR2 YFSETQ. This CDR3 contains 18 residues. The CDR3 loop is CASSSMFKGTSGVYEQYF. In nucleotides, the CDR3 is TGCGCCAGCAGCTCTATGTTCAAAGGGACTAGCGGAGTCTACGAGCAGTACTTC.

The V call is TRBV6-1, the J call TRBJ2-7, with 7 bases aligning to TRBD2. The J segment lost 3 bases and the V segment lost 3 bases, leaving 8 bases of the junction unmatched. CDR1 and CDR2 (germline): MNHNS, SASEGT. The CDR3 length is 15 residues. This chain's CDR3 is CASSDRLTSDYEQYF. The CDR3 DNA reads TGTGCCAGCAGTGATCGATTAACTAGCGACTACGAGCAGTACTTC.

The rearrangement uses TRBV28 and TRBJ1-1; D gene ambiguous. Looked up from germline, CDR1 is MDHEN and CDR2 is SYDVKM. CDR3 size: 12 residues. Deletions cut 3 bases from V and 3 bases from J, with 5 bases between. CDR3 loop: CASSLAYTEAFF. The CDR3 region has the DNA TGTGCCAGCAGTTTGGCTTACACTGAAGCTTTCTTT.

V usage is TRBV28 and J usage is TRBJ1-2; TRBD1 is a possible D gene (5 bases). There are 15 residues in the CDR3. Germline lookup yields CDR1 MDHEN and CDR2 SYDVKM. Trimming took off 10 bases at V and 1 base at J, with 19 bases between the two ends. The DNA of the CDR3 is TGTGCCACGACGGCGGATGCGGGGGGTAACTATGGCTACACCTTC. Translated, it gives CATTADAGGNYGYTF.

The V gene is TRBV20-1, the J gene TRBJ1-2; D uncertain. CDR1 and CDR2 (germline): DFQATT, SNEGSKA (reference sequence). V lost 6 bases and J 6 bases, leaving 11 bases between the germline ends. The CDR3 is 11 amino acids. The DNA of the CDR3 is TGCAGTGCGGGGAGTCTGGATGGCTACACCTTC. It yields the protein CSAGSLDGYTF.

CDR3 bases: TGTGCCAGCAGGAGACAGAATAGCAATCAGCCCCAGCATTTT. It encodes CASRRQNSNQPQHF. The chain couples TRBV7-2 to TRBJ1-5; D is perhaps TRBD1 (5 bases). CDR3 length: 14 amino acids. V was cut by 6 bases and J by 0 bases, with 9 bases left in between. CDR1 and CDR2 (germline): SGHTA, FQGNSA.

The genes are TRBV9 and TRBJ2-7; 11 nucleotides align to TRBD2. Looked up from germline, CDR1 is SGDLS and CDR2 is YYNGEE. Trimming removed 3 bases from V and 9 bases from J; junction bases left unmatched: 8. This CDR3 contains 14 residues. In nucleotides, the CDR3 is TGTGCCAGCAGCGCTGGGACTAGCGGATTGGGGCAGTACTTC. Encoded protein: CASSAGTSGLGQYF.

The CDR3 region has the DNA TGCGCCAGCAGCTTGGTTGGGACTAGCGGGAGTGTGGTAGAGACCCAGTACTTC. Translation gives CASSLVGTSGSVVETQYF. The genes are TRBV5-1 and TRBJ2-5; 14 nucleotides agree with TRBD2. This CDR3 contains 18 residues. Germline-derived CDR1 and CDR2 are SGHRS and YFSETQ. Trimming cost V 0 bases and J 4 bases; bases outside gene matches: 8.

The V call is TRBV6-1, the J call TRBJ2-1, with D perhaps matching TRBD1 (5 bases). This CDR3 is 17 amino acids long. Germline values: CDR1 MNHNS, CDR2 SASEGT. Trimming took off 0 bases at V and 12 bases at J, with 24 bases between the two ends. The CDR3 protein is CASSEAAAGPLAWRQFF. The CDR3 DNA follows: TGTGCCAGCAGTGAAGCGGCGGCAGGGCCTTTAGCATGGCGGCAGTTCTTC.

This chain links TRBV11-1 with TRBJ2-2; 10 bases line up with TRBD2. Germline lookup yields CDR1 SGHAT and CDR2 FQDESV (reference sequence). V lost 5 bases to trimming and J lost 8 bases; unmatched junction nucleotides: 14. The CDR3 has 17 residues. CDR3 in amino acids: CASSLRFTPTSGGELFF. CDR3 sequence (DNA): TGTGCCAGCAGCCTCCGCTTTACCCCGACTAGCGGGGGGGAGCTGTTTTTT.

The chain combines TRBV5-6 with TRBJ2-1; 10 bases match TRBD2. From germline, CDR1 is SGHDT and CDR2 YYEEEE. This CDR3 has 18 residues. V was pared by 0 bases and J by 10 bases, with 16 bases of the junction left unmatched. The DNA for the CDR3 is TGTGCCAGCAGCTTGGTGGCTAGCGGGGGTAGGAAGGTAAGAGAGCAGTTCTTC. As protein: CASSLVASGGRKVREQFF.